The entry below describes one TCR beta chain. Indicated treatment: roughly 20 received Ad26.COV2.S at low or high dose, single or two shots; 5 received placebo; per-sample allocation not given. The samples date from day 63 after the first vaccine or placebo injection. The protocol was immunoSEQ multiplex PCR, while the TCRdb copy is restricted to in-frame clones and leaves out a portion. The table has under 400,000 clones, roughly 84% seen once. This CDR3 spans 16 amino acids. The ends lost 3 bases at V and 7 bases at J; junction bases unmatched: 10. Germline V CDR1 and CDR2: PRHDT, FYEKMQ (reference sequence). The sample belongs to a study of Ad26.COV2.S vaccination and SARS-CoV-2 variants. Study-level information: Intramuscular Ad26.COV2.S doses were given once or twice, 56 days apart.

This specimen consisted of peripheral blood, obtained in a trial of Ad26.COV2.S vaccine versus placebo. The chain joins TRBV13 to TRBJ2-1; 9 positions match TRBD2. This sequence was found in a person between 18 and 65 years old who received the Ad26.COV2.S COVID-19 vaccine or a placebo. The CDR3 spells CASSFTGTSTLNEQFF. As DNA, the CDR3 is TGTGCCAGCAGCTTTACCGGGACTAGCACTTTAAATGAGCAGTTCTTC.